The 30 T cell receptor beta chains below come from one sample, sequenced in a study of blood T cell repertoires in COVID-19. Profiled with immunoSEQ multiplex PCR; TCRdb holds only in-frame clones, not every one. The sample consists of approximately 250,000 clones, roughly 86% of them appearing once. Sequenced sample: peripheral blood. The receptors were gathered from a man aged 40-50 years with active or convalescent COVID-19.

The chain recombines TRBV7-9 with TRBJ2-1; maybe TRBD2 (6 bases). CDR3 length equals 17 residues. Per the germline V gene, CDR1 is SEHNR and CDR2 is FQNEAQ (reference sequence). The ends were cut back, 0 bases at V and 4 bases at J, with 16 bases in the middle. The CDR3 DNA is TGTGCCAGCAGCTTAGCGGGGAAGGCGGGGCTGTACAATGAGCAGTTCTTC. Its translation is CASSLAGKAGLYNEQFF. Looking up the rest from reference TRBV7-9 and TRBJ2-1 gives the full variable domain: DTGVSQNPRHKITKRGQNVTFRCDPISEHNRLYWYRQTLGQGPEFLTYFQNEAQLEKSRLLSDRFSAERPKGSFSTLEIQRTEQGDSAMYLCASSLAGKAGLYNEQFFGPGTRLTVL.

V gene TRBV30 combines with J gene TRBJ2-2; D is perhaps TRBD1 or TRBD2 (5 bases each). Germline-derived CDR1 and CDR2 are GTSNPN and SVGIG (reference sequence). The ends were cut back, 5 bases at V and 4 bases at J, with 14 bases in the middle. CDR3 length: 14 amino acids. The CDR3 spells CAWGAVGSTGELFF. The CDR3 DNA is TGTGCCTGGGGGGCCGTAGGGAGCACCGGGGAGCTGTTTTTT.

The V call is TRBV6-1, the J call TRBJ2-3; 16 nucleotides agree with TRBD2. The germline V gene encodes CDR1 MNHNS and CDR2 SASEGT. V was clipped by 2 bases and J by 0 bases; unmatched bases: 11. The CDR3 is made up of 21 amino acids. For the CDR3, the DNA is TGTGCCAGCAGTGAAAGAGGGACTAGCGGGGGGGCCAAGTCGAGCACAGATACGCAGTATTTT. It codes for CASSERGTSGGAKSSTDTQYF.

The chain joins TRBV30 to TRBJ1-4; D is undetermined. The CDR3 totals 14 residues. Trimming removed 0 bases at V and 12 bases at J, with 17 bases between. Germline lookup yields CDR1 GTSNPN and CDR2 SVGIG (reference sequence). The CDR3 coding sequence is TGTGCCTGGAGTGTGGGAGCAGGTGGTTGGGAACTGTTTTTT. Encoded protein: CAWSVGAGGWELFF.

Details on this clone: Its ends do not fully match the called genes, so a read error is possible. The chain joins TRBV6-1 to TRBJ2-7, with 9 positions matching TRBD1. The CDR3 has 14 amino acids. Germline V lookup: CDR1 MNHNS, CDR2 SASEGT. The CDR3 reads CASSESRDRVKFDF. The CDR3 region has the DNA TGTGCCAGCAGTGAATCTCGGGACAGGGTAAAGTTCGACTTC.

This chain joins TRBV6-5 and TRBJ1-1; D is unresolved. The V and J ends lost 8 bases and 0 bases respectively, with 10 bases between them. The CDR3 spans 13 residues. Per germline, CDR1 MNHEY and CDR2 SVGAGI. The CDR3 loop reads CASGPDMNTEAFF. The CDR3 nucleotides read TGTGCCAGCGGTCCAGACATGAACACTGAAGCTTTCTTT.

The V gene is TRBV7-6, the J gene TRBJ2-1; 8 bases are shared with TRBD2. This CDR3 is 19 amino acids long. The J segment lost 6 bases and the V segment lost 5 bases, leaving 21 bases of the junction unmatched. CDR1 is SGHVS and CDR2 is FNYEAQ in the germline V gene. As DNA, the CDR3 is TGTGCCAGCAGCATACCCCGTGAGGTAGCGGGGAATGACTTCAATGAGCAGTTCTTC. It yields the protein CASSIPREVAGNDFNEQFF.

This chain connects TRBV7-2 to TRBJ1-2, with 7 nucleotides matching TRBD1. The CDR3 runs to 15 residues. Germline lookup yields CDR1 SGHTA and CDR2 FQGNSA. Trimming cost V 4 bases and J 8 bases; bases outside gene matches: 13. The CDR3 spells CASSSFVGQSVGYTF. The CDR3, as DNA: TGTGCCAGCAGCTCTTTTGTGGGACAGAGCGTGGGCTACACCTTC.

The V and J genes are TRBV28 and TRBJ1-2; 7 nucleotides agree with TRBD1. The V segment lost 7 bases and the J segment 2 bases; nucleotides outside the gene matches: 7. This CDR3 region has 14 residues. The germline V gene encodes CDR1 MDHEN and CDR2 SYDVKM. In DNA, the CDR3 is TGTGCCAGCACCACAGGGGTGGAAAACTATGGCTACACCTTC. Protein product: CASTTGVENYGYTF.

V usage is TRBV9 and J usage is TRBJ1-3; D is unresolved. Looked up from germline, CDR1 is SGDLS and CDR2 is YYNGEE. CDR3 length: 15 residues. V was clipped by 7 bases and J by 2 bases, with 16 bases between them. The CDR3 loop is CASGLAGIPGNTIYF. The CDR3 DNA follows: TGTGCCAGCGGCCTAGCCGGGATCCCTGGAAACACCATATATTTT.

The CDR3, as DNA: TGTGCCAGCAGTTCACTAGCGGGAGTATCCTACAATGAGCAGTTCTTC. It specifies CASSSLAGVSYNEQFF. The V and J genes are TRBV6-4 and TRBJ2-1; 11 nucleotides align to TRBD2. The CDR3 loop spans 16 amino acids. Per the germline V gene, CDR1 is MRHNA and CDR2 is SNTAGT. With V trimmed by 5 bases and J by 1 base, 4 bases remained unmatched.

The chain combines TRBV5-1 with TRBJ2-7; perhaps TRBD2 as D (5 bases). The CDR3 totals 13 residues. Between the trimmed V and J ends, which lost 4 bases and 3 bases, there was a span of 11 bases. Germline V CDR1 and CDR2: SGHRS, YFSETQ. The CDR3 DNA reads TGCGCCAGCAGCCCAAGCGGAGTCTACGAGCAGTACTTC. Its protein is CASSPSGVYEQYF. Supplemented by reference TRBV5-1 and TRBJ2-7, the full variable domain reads KAGVTQTPRYLIKTRGQQVTLSCSPISGHRSVSWYQQTPGQGLQFLFEYFSETQRNKGNFPGRFSGRQFSNSRSEMNVSTLELGDSALYLCASSPSGVYEQYFGPGTRLTVT.

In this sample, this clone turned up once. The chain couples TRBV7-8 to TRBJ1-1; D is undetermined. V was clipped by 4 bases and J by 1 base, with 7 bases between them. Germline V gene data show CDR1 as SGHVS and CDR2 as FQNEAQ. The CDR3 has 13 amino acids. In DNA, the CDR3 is TGTGCCAGCAGCTCCTATGGGAACACTGAAGCTTTCTTT. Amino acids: CASSSYGNTEAFF.

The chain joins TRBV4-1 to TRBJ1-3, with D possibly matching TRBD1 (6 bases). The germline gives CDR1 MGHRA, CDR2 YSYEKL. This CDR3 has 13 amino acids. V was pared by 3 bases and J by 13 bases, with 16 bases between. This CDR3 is CASSHPRGRGIYF. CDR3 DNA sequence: TGCGCCAGCAGCCATCCCAGGGGTAGGGGAATATATTTT.

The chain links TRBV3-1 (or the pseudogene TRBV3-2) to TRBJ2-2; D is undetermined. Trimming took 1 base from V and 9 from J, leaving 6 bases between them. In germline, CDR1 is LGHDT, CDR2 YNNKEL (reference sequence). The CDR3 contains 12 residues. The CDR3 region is CASSQVGRELFF. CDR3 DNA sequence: TGTGCCAGCAGCCAAGTGGGCCGGGAGCTGTTTTTT.

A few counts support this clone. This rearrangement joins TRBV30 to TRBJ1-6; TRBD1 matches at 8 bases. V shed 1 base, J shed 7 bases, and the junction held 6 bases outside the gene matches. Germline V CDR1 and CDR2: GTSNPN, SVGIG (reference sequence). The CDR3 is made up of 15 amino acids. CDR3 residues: CAWSATTGANSPLHF. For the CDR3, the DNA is TGTGCCTGGAGTGCCACGACAGGGGCGAATTCACCCCTCCACTTT.

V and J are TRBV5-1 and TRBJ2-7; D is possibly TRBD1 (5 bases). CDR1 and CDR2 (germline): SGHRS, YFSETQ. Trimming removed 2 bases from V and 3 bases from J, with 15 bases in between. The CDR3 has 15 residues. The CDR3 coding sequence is TGCGCCAGCAGCTTAGAAACAGGTTCTTACTACGAGCAGTACTTC. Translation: CASSLETGSYYEQYF. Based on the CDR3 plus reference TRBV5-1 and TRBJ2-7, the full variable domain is KAGVTQTPRYLIKTRGQQVTLSCSPISGHRSVSWYQQTPGQGLQFLFEYFSETQRNKGNFPGRFSGRQFSNSRSEMNVSTLELGDSALYLCASSLETGSYYEQYFGPGTRLTVT.

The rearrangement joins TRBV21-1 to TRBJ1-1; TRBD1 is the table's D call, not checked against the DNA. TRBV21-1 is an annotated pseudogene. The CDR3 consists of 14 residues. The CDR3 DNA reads TGTGCCAGCAGCAACTCAGGCAGGAACACTGAAGCTTTCTTT. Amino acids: CASSNSGRNTEAFF.

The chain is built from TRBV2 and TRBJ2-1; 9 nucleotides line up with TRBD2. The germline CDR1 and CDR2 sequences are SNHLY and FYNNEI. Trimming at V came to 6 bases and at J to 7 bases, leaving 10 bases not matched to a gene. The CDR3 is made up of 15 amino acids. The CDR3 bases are TGTGCCAGCAGGGCAGCGGGAGGCCCGATGAATGAGCAGTTCTTC. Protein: CASRAAGGPMNEQFF.

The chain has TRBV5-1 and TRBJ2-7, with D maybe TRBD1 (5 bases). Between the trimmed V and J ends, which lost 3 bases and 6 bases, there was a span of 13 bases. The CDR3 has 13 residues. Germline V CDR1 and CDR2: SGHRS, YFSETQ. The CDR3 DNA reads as TGCGCCAGCAGCTGGGATGACAGCTTCGAGCAGTACTTC. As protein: CASSWDDSFEQYF.

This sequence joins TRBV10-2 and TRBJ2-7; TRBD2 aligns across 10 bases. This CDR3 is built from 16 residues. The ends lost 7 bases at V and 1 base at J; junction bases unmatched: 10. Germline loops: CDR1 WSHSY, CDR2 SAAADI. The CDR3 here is CASMLRLAGKSYEQYF. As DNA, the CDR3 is TGCGCCAGCATGCTCAGACTAGCGGGCAAATCCTACGAGCAGTACTTC.

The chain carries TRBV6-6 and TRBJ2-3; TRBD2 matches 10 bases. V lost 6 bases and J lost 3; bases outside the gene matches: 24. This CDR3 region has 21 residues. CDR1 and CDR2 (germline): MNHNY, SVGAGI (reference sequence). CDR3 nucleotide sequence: TGTGCCAGCAGCCACCTCGAGCCCAAGCTAGCGGGAGAGGTCTTGACAGATACGCAGTATTTT. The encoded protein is CASSHLEPKLAGEVLTDTQYF.

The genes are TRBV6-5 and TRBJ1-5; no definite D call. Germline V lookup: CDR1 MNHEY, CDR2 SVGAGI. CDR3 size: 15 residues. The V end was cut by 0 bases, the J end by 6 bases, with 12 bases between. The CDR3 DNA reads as TGTGCCAGCAGTTACTCAGACCCAGGCCGTCAGCCCCAGCATTTT. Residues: CASSYSDPGRQPQHF.

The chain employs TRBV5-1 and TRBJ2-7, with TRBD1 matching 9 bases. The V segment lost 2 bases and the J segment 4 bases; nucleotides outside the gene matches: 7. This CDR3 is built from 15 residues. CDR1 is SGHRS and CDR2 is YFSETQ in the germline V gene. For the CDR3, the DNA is TGCGCCAGCAGCTTTACCGGGACAGGGAAGTACGAGCAGTACTTC. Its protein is CASSFTGTGKYEQYF.

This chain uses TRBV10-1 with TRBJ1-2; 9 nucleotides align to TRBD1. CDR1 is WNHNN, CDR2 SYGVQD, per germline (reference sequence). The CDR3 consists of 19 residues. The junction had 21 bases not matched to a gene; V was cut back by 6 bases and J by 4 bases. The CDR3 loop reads CASRGQGHARSPSSYGYTF. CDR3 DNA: TGCGCCAGCAGGGGACAGGGACACGCCCGGAGTCCTAGTTCCTATGGCTACACCTTC.

The CDR3 DNA is TGTGCCAGCAGTTTAAAAGTGTCAACGGGAGCTAACTATGGCTACACCTTC. Translation gives CASSLKVSTGANYGYTF. The genes are TRBV27 and TRBJ1-2; no clear D. Germline V CDR1 and CDR2: MNHEY, SMNVEV (reference sequence). With 2 bases removed from V and 0 bases from J, the gap between germline ends came to 16 bases. The CDR3 loop spans 17 amino acids.

In DNA form, the CDR3 reads TGTGCCAGCAGCAGCCGGACATATAGTATACGTTCACCCCTCCACTTT. It translates to CASSSRTYSIRSPLHF. The chain employs TRBV11-2 and TRBJ1-6, with D maybe TRBD1 (5 bases). Germline V gene sequence: CDR1 SGHAT, CDR2 FQNNGV. Deletions cut 5 bases from V and 9 bases from J, with 20 bases between. CDR3 size: 16 residues.

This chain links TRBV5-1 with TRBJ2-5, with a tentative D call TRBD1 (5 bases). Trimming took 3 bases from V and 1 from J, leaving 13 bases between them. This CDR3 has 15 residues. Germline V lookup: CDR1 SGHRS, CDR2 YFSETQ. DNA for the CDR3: TGCGCCAGCAGCTATTGGGGCGGCCTCCAAGAGACCCAGTACTTC. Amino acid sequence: CASSYWGGLQETQYF.

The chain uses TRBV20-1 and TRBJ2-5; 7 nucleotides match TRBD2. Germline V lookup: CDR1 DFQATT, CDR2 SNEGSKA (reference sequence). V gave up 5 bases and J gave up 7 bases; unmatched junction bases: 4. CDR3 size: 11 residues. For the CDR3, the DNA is TGCAGTGCTGGGGGGGGATGGACCCAGTACTTC. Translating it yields CSAGGGWTQYF.

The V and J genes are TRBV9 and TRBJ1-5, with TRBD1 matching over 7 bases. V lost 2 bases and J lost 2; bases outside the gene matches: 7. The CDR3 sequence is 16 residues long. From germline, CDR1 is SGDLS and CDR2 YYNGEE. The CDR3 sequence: CASSVSSGQRNQPQHF. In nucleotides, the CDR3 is TGTGCCAGCAGCGTCTCATCGGGACAGCGCAATCAGCCCCAGCATTTT.